The 12 T cell receptor beta chains listed next were all sequenced from one sample in a study of siplizumab effects on memory and regulatory T cells (dated by TCRdb to between 2018 and 2020). The library was generated by the immunoSEQ multiplex PCR assay. Imported from immuneACCESS, the table was reduced by TCRdb to in-frame sequences with V and J called. These copies leave out some clones; in studies compared against another copy, an unresolved V gene accounts for under half, and the cause of the remainder is not known. The sample table holds under 100,000 clones, of which approximately 88% were seen once. In total, the top ten clones hold roughly 1.5% of the sample. Source material: Tregs sorted from blood. These receptor sequences come from a human donor in good health.

A few counts support this clone. The chain couples TRBV15 to TRBJ1-4; TRBD1 might be the D (5 bases). Trimming left V 0 bases short and J 5 bases short, with 7 bases between. This CDR3 has 14 residues. CDR1 is LNHNV, CDR2 YYDKDF, per germline (reference sequence). The CDR3 protein is CATSREDTNEKLFF. CDR3 in DNA: TGTGCCACCAGCAGAGAGGACACAAATGAAAAACTGTTTTTT.

The rearrangement joins TRBV7-2 to TRBJ1-2; D unclear. Trimming cost V 5 bases and J 8 bases, with 12 bases left between them. Germline CDR1 is SGHTA and CDR2 is FQGNSA. The CDR3 consists of 12 residues. The CDR3 DNA is TGTGCCAGCAGCGGACGGACGTCCGGCTACACCTTC. It is translated as CASSGRTSGYTF.

The genes are TRBV7-9 and TRBJ2-7, with 7 bases matching TRBD2. Losses at the gene ends were 5 bases for V and 0 bases for J; bases not matched to a gene: 10. Germline CDR1 is SEHNR and CDR2 is FQNEAQ (reference sequence). This CDR3 is built from 16 residues. The CDR3 bases are TGTGCCAGCAGCCATGTAGCGGGCCGGTACTCCTACGAGCAGTACTTC. It yields the protein CASSHVAGRYSYEQYF.

The chain carries TRBV11-2 and TRBJ2-3; 9 nucleotides match TRBD1. The germline gives CDR1 SGHAT, CDR2 FQNNGV. The CDR3 has 14 residues. Unmatched junction bases numbered 2, after V lost 3 bases and J lost 4 bases. The CDR3 DNA is TGTGCCAGCAGCTTTACAGGGGGCGCAGATACGCAGTATTTT. Protein sequence: CASSFTGGADTQYF.

The rearrangement uses TRBV27 and TRBJ2-2; D gene ambiguous. V lost 11 bases and J lost 1, with 5 bases in between. The CDR3 contains 11 residues. From germline, CDR1 is MNHEY and CDR2 SMNVEV (reference sequence). CDR3: CAAGNTGELFF. CDR3 bases: TGTGCCGCAGGGAACACCGGGGAGCTGTTTTTT.

The chain uses TRBV5-4 and TRBJ2-7; the D is unclear. Trimming stripped 0 bases from V and 6 bases from J, with 16 bases between. This CDR3 is 15 amino acids long. The germline V gene encodes CDR1 SGHNT and CDR2 YYREEE (reference sequence). CDR3 sequence: CASSLGGFGFREQYF. In nucleotides, the CDR3 is TGTGCCAGCAGCTTGGGGGGTTTTGGGTTCCGCGAGCAGTACTTC. The full variable domain, its missing parts supplied by reference TRBV5-4 and TRBJ2-7, is ETGVTQSPTHLIKTRGQQVTLRCSSQSGHNTVSWYQQALGQGPQFIFQYYREEENGRGNFPPRFSGLQFPNYSSELNVNALELDDSALYLCASSLGGFGFREQYFGPGTRLTVT.

The V and J genes are TRBV20-1 and TRBJ2-3; D remains unclear. In germline, CDR1 is DFQATT, CDR2 SNEGSKA (reference sequence). V was trimmed by 5 bases and J by 6 bases, leaving 9 bases between them. This CDR3 has 11 residues. CDR3 protein: CSAQTWDTQYF. The DNA for the CDR3 is TGCAGTGCTCAGACGTGGGATACGCAGTATTTT.

V is TRBV28 and J is TRBJ2-5, with D perhaps matching TRBD1 (6 bases). The CDR3 is 13 residues long. Trimming took off 2 bases at V and 5 bases at J, with 9 bases between the two ends. The germline gives CDR1 MDHEN, CDR2 SYDVKM. The CDR3 coding sequence is TGTGCCAGCAGTTTAAGGGGGTTGGAGACCCAGTACTTC. Residues: CASSLRGLETQYF.

The rearrangement links TRBV7-2 to TRBJ2-5, with D unresolved. CDR1 SGHTA and CDR2 FQGNSA come from the germline V gene. CDR3 length: 16 amino acids. The V and J ends lost 3 bases and 0 bases respectively, with 14 bases between them. CDR3: CASSLTLTLYQETQYF. CDR3 DNA sequence: TGTGCCAGCAGCTTGACTCTCACGCTGTACCAAGAGACCCAGTACTTC.

The rearrangement uses TRBV1 and TRBJ2-7. TRBV1 is shown as a pseudogene. The CDR3 consists of 14 residues. The CDR3 region is CTSSQETETYEQYF. The CDR3 nucleotides read TGCACCAGCAGCCAAGAGACGGAAACCTACGAGCAGTACTTC.

This CDR3 is CASSYSAIDQPQHF. The CDR3 DNA is TGTGCCAGCAGTTACTCCGCCATTGATCAGCCCCAGCATTTT. This chain uses TRBV6-5 with TRBJ1-5; unclear D gene. V lost 0 bases and J lost 5, with 8 bases in between. The CDR3 totals 14 residues. From germline, CDR1 is MNHEY and CDR2 SVGAGI.

The chain couples TRBV2 to TRBJ2-5, with no clear D. V was clipped by 2 bases and J by 2 bases, with 0 bases between them. Germline CDR1 reads SNHLY; CDR2 reads FYNNEI. This CDR3 has 11 amino acids. The CDR3 bases are TGTGCCAGCAGTGAACAAGAGACCCAGTACTTC. Protein product: CASSEQETQYF.